This T cell receptor (beta chain) was profiled in a study of T cell repertoires in cytomegalovirus infection. Study in general: Recently identified HLA-C-restricted and well-studied HLA-B-restricted CMV epitopes were used. Matching HLA type and CMV infection were both indicated by public TCR beta signatures. Study-wide results and limits: People with CMV and the relevant HLA were identified by cumulative public TCR beta family frequency. Dominating the ex vivo response were HLA-C-restricted CMV-specific TCR beta clonotypes.

With regard to this clonotype: The antigen is undetermined.

A single record per CDR3 protein comes from TCRdb applying MiXCR to the reads. The table shows about a million distinct CDR3 sequences, with 31% occurring only once. Germline CDR1 and CDR2: SGHNT and YENEEA. V was pared by 4 bases and J by 1 base, with 9 bases of the junction left unmatched. The CDR3 has 17 amino acids. Sequencing was performed on cultured CD8+ T cells from PBMCs, taken from culture after CMV antigen stimulation. This sequence joins TRBV11-3 and TRBJ2-2; 7 nucleotides agree with TRBD2. The sequence was collected from a human donor in good health (CMV status not recorded). Some clones in this sample may be carry-over from other donors' samples. In DNA form, the CDR3 reads TGTGCCAGCAGCTCCCCTCCGGGCGGGGGGAACACCGGGGAGCTGTTTTTT. This gives the protein CASSSPPGGGNTGELFF.